These 23 T cell receptor beta chains were all obtained from the same sample, sequenced in a study of shared clonotypes between healthy human individuals. The protocol was immunoSEQ multiplex PCR, while the TCRdb copy is restricted to in-frame clones and leaves out a portion. The data show 1.5 million to 2.5 million clones, around 96% seen once. Naive CD8 cells were CD45RO-negative, positively selected for CCR7, excluding terminally differentiated effector memory CD45RA+ cells. The sample taken for sequencing was naive CD8+ T cells sorted from blood. The receptors were gathered from a man aged 18 to 29 in good health.

This chain links TRBV29-1 with TRBJ2-2; 8 bases line up with TRBD2. The CDR3 loop spans 16 amino acids. Germline V lookup: CDR1 SQVTM, CDR2 ANQGSEA. Trimming at V came to 4 bases and at J to 0 bases, leaving 7 bases not matched to a gene. The CDR3 loop is CSVVTSAATNTGELFF. The CDR3 DNA sequence: TGCAGCGTTGTGACTAGCGCAGCTACGAACACCGGGGAGCTGTTTTTT.

With regard to this clone: The sample carries other DNA sequences with the same CDR3. CDR3 loop: CSVEDRTYEQYF. The CDR3 DNA sequence: TGCAGCGTCGAGGACAGAACCTACGAGCAGTACTTC. The V and J genes are TRBV29-1 and TRBJ2-7; possible D gene TRBD1, 6 bases. Trimming took off 6 bases at V and 2 bases at J, with 11 bases between the two ends. This CDR3 region has 12 residues. Germline lookup yields CDR1 SQVTM and CDR2 ANQGSEA.

The CDR3 reads CASSFVQSSYNEQFF. CDR3 nucleotides: TGTGCCAGCAGCTTTGTTCAGAGCTCCTACAATGAGCAGTTCTTC. This chain uses TRBV5-8 with TRBJ2-1; D gene uncertain. V was trimmed by 2 bases and J by 0 bases, leaving 9 bases between them. Germline V gene lookup returns CDR1 SGHTS and CDR2 YDEGEE. The length of the CDR3 is 15 residues.

This clone was counted a single time. This chain links TRBV6-4 with TRBJ2-2; D might be TRBD1 (8 bases). The CDR3 runs 15 residues. Germline loops: CDR1 MRHNA, CDR2 SNTAGT. Trimming stripped 2 bases from V and 5 bases from J, with 12 bases between. This chain's CDR3 is CASSDDRGGTGELFF. The CDR3 nucleotides read TGTGCCAGCAGTGACGACAGGGGAGGGACCGGGGAGCTGTTTTTT.

The chain combines TRBV11-1 with TRBJ2-5; D gene ambiguous. V shed 1 base and J shed 2 bases, with 5 bases lying between them. The CDR3 is 13 residues long. CDR1 SGHAT and CDR2 FQDESV come from the germline V gene (reference sequence). The CDR3 DNA reads as TGTGCCAGCAGCTTAGTCAGGCAAGAGACCCAGTACTTC. Its protein product is CASSLVRQETQYF.

The rearrangement joins TRBV6-1 to TRBJ2-4; D is unclear. CDR1 and CDR2 from the germline V gene are MNHNS and SASEGT. The CDR3 sequence is 15 residues long. Trimming left V 1 base short and J 0 bases short, with 7 bases between. CDR3 amino acids: CASSEVTLAKNIQYF. DNA of the CDR3: TGTGCCAGCAGTGAAGTGACCTTAGCCAAAAACATTCAGTACTTC.

The sample holds one count of this clone. V usage is TRBV6-1 and J usage is TRBJ2-5; the D gene is possibly TRBD2 (6 bases). Between the trimmed V and J ends, which lost 10 bases and 3 bases, there was a span of 9 bases. The CDR3 contains 11 residues. The germline V gene has CDR1 MNHNS and CDR2 SASEGT. For the CDR3, the DNA is TGTGCCACCGGGGAGGAAGAGACCCAGTACTTC. Protein sequence: CATGEEETQYF.

This rearrangement joins TRBV5-1 to TRBJ2-5, with D hard to call. CDR3 length equals 13 residues. Germline V CDR1 and CDR2: SGHRS, YFSETQ. V shed 5 bases and J shed 4 bases, with 12 bases lying between them. The CDR3: CASRFAYGETQYF. In nucleotides, the CDR3 is TGCGCCAGCAGGTTCGCGTACGGAGAGACCCAGTACTTC.

The chain combines TRBV30 with TRBJ1-1; D is undetermined. Germline loops: CDR1 GTSNPN, CDR2 SVGIG (reference sequence). Trimming shortened V by 7 bases and J by 4 bases, and 13 bases separated the two germline ends. The CDR3 totals 12 residues. The CDR3 loop reads CASDNSATEAFF. The DNA for the CDR3 is TGTGCCTCTGACAATTCAGCCACTGAAGCTTTCTTT. The full variable domain, rest sourced from reference TRBV30 and TRBJ1-1, is SQTIHQWPATLVQPVGSPLSLECTVEGTSNPNLYWYRQAAGRGLQLLFYSVGIGQISSEVPQNLSASRPQDRQFILSSKKLLLSDSGFYLCASDNSATEAFFGQGTRLTVV.

The rearrangement joins TRBV30 to TRBJ2-1; a possible D gene is TRBD1 (5 bases). Germline CDR1 GTSNPN, CDR2 SVGIG (reference sequence). The V end was cut by 0 bases, the J end by 7 bases, with 13 bases between. The CDR3 spans 14 residues. The CDR3 here is CAWSVPGWLNEQFF. CDR3 sequence (DNA): TGTGCCTGGAGTGTACCAGGGTGGTTGAATGAGCAGTTCTTC.

The J gene is TRBJ2-5, the V gene TRBV6-5, with D possibly matching TRBD2 (5 bases). TRBJ2-7 explains the end of the DNA better; the J call may be wrong. Germline assignment: CDR1 MNHEY and CDR2 SVGAGI. The CDR3 covers 13 residues. The CDR3 is CASSQTSAYEQYF. CDR3 DNA sequence: TGTGCCAGCAGTCAAACTAGTGCCTACGAGCAGTACTTC.

On this clone itself: Other DNA sequences from this sample encode an identical CDR3 as well. J is TRBJ2-1 and V is TRBV19; unclear D gene. Trimming stripped 1 base from V and 10 bases from J, with 11 bases between. CDR1 and CDR2 from the germline V gene are LNHDA and SQIVND (reference sequence). The CDR3 has 13 residues. CDR3 DNA sequence: TGTGCCAGTAGTATAGGGAGTGGAAACGAGCAGTTCTTC. Encoded protein: CASSIGSGNEQFF.

The V call is TRBV5-1, the J call TRBJ1-6, with no clear D. This CDR3 is built from 14 residues. V was trimmed by 2 bases and J by 4 bases, leaving 7 bases between them. Germline lookup yields CDR1 SGHRS and CDR2 YFSETQ. CDR3 protein: CASSFEQYNSPLHF. In nucleotides, the CDR3 is TGCGCCAGCAGCTTTGAACAGTATAATTCACCCCTCCACTTT.

The chain couples TRBV27 to TRBJ1-6; D unclear. The CDR3 has 15 residues. V lost 7 bases, J lost 3 bases, and 13 bases lay in between. Germline V lookup: CDR1 MNHEY, CDR2 SMNVEV (reference sequence). CDR3 loop: CASMGPGYYNSPLHF. The CDR3, as DNA: TGTGCCAGCATGGGCCCTGGGTACTATAATTCACCCCTCCACTTT.

The chain couples TRBV6-1 to TRBJ2-7; TRBD2 might be the D (6 bases). From germline, CDR1 is MNHNS and CDR2 SASEGT. The CDR3 runs to 13 residues. V was clipped by 6 bases and J by 3 bases, with 12 bases between them. CDR3 in amino acids: CASSPSGLYEQYF. The DNA for the CDR3 is TGTGCCAGCAGCCCCTCGGGACTCTACGAGCAGTACTTC.

This clone was recorded once. V gene TRBV10-3 combines with J gene TRBJ2-1; TRBD2 aligns across 9 bases. Germline CDR1 ENHRY, CDR2 SYGVKD. There are 16 residues in the CDR3. V lost 2 bases, J lost 6 bases, and 8 bases stayed unmatched. The CDR3 region is CAISEVDAGGINEQFF. The CDR3 region has the DNA TGTGCCATCAGTGAGGTCGATGCGGGAGGGATCAATGAGCAGTTCTTC.

The chain joins TRBV11-2 to TRBJ2-1; D is ambiguous. Germline loops: CDR1 SGHAT, CDR2 FQNNGV. The V gene lost 5 bases and the J gene lost 6 bases, with 8 bases spanning the gap. The CDR3 consists of 12 residues. The CDR3 DNA follows: TGTGCCAGCAGCATGGTGGGCAATGAGCAGTTCTTC. Residues: CASSMVGNEQFF.

The chain links TRBV28 to TRBJ2-1; no definite D call. V was clipped by 6 bases and J by 0 bases, with 18 bases between them. The germline gives CDR1 MDHEN, CDR2 SYDVKM. CDR3 length: 17 residues. CDR3 DNA: TGTGCCAGCAGCCCCGAAGAGACTCTCAGCTCCTACAATGAGCAGTTCTTC. It is translated as CASSPEETLSSYNEQFF.

V is TRBV27 and J is TRBJ1-6, with D unclear. Germline V gives CDR1 MNHEY, CDR2 SMNVEV (reference sequence). The CDR3 runs to 12 residues. With 6 bases removed from V and 6 bases from J, the gap between germline ends came to 6 bases. The CDR3 coding sequence is TGTGCCAGCAGGTGGAGTAATTCACCCCTCCACTTT. It encodes CASRWSNSPLHF.

The chain has TRBV6-1 and TRBJ2-2, with a tentative D call TRBD2 (6 bases). This CDR3 contains 14 residues. The V end lost 5 bases, the J end lost 7 bases, and 14 bases lay between the germline ends. Germline-derived CDR1 and CDR2 are MNHNS and SASEGT. In DNA form, the CDR3 reads TGTGCCAGCAGTTCCCGACTAGACAGCGGGGAGCTGTTTTTT. This sequence encodes CASSSRLDSGELFF.

V is TRBV4-2 and J is TRBJ1-1; maybe TRBD1 (5 bases). V gave up 4 bases and J gave up 1 base, with 10 bases separating them. The CDR3 runs to 14 residues. From germline, CDR1 is LGHNA and CDR2 YNFKEQ. The CDR3 here is CASSLYRGNTEAFF. As DNA, the CDR3 is TGTGCCAGCAGCCTTTATAGGGGGAACACTGAAGCTTTCTTT.

This chain uses TRBV11-2 with TRBJ2-6; possibly TRBD1 or TRBD2 for D (6 bases each). The CDR3 is 16 residues long. Germline V gives CDR1 SGHAT, CDR2 FQNNGV. V was shortened by 5 bases and J by 2 bases, with 13 bases between the two germline ends. CDR3 loop: CASSPGGATGANVLTF. The CDR3 DNA reads as TGTGCCAGCAGCCCCGGGGGCGCAACTGGGGCCAACGTCCTGACTTTC.

The CDR3 loop reads CASSSRTGGEGNQPQHF. Written as DNA, the CDR3 is TGCGCCAGCAGCAGCCGGACAGGGGGCGAGGGCAATCAGCCCCAGCATTTT. The V call is TRBV4-1, the J call TRBJ1-5; 11 bases are a match to TRBD1. This CDR3 comprises 17 residues. CDR1 is MGHRA, CDR2 YSYEKL, per germline. The trim removed 5 bases at V and 2 bases at J, leaving 8 bases unmatched.